The entry that follows covers one TCR beta chain sequence. Sequencing used immunoSEQ multiplex PCR; TCRdb keeps in-frame clones, though not all of them. The data show over 250,000 clones, with about 90% seen just once and about 2.5% held by the top ten. During active infection, Seattle patients enrolled and were then monitored through disease. The source of the sample is a study of blood T cell repertoires in COVID-19. In the study overall: Acute and convalescent COVID-19 specimens originated in the United States, Italy and Spain. PBMCs, B-cell-depleted T cells, or T cells provided the cDNA or gDNA that made up the material.

Per germline, CDR1 SEHNR and CDR2 FQNEAQ (reference sequence). The germline V and J ends were trimmed by 2 bases and 14 bases, with 18 bases remaining between them. This CDR3 has 13 amino acids. V and J are TRBV7-9 and TRBJ1-2; D gene unclear. Sample: peripheral blood. The origin of this receptor is a person under 35 with COVID-19, enrolled during active disease. As DNA, the CDR3 is TGTGCCAGCAGCTTAAAAGTTTCGGCGGTGTTTACCTTC. This translates into CASSLKVSAVFTF.